This TCR beta chain was sequenced during a study of CD8+ T cells in alopecia areata. Reverse transcribed after extraction, RNA yielded cDNA as the sequencing template. Clones were read by immunoSEQ multiplex PCR, and TCRdb kept only the in-frame ones, dropping some. The table has hundreds of thousands of clones, under 70% seen once; the top ten hold 1.2%. As part of sample collection, lesional scalp punch biopsies and peripheral blood were taken from alopecia areata patients. This CDR3 is 13 amino acids long. Germline V gene sequence: CDR1 ENHRY, CDR2 SYGVKD. V was shortened by 8 bases and J by 6 bases, with 15 bases between the two germline ends. Overall study findings and caveats: Alopecia totalis/universalis scalp especially showed more expanded CD8+ clones than normal scalp.

As to this clone: Its matching antigen is unknown.

The material sequenced was CD4+ T cells sorted from blood, taken at week 0. The receptor was isolated from a human donor with alopecia areata. This chain links TRBV10-3 with TRBJ2-3; D might be TRBD1 (5 bases). In DNA, the CDR3 is TGTGCCATCCAAGGGCCCAGGGCGGATACGCAGTATTTT. Protein sequence: CAIQGPRADTQYF.